This T cell receptor beta chain was identified in a study of immune evolution from preneoplasia to lung adenocarcinoma. This CDR3 is 14 amino acids long. The J segment lost 5 bases and the V segment lost 3 bases, leaving 6 bases of the junction unmatched. CDR1 is SGDLS and CDR2 is YYNGEE in the germline V gene. About this clone itself: Other DNA variants within this sample encode the same CDR3.

The data were produced by immunoSEQ multiplex PCR, yet TCRdb's version contains in-frame clones alone and is incomplete. The data show about 3,600 clones, around three quarters seen once. Sequencing used FFPE adjacent normal lung tissue. The rearrangement uses TRBV9 and TRBJ1-1; 8 positions agree with TRBD1. The receptor was derived from a person aged 60-80 years with lung adenocarcinoma. The CDR3: CASSEQGAGTEAFF. The CDR3 coding sequence is TGTGCCAGCAGCGAGCAGGGGGCAGGGACTGAAGCTTTCTTT.